Detailed here is one T cell receptor beta chain. The sample is drawn from a study of cytomegalovirus exposure and HLA in healthy donors. 60 Vbeta and 13 Jbeta primers were used in PCR. Per the authors' pipeline: There were about 88 million unique TCR beta chains by a later count, and some 11 million of them were shared. Libraries were prepared by immunoSEQ multiplex PCR; TCRdb keeps only in-frame clonotypes and omits some of them. V, J and clone size derive from that table, while D and trimming were established from the DNA sequence. The table shows fewer than 80,000 clones, with approximately 71% occurring only once. The CDR3 loop spans 15 amino acids. With V trimmed by 5 bases and J by 2 bases, 7 bases remained unmatched. CDR1 is SGHTA and CDR2 is FQGNSA in the germline V gene.

The chain combines TRBV7-2 with TRBJ2-7; the match to TRBD2 covers 9 bases. The source is a woman aged 40-49 years in good health and CMV-seropositive. The specimen was PBMCs. The DNA for the CDR3 is TGTGCCAGCAGCCCCGCGGGGGGGGGTACCTACGAGCAGTACTTC. Translated, it gives CASSPAGGGTYEQYF.